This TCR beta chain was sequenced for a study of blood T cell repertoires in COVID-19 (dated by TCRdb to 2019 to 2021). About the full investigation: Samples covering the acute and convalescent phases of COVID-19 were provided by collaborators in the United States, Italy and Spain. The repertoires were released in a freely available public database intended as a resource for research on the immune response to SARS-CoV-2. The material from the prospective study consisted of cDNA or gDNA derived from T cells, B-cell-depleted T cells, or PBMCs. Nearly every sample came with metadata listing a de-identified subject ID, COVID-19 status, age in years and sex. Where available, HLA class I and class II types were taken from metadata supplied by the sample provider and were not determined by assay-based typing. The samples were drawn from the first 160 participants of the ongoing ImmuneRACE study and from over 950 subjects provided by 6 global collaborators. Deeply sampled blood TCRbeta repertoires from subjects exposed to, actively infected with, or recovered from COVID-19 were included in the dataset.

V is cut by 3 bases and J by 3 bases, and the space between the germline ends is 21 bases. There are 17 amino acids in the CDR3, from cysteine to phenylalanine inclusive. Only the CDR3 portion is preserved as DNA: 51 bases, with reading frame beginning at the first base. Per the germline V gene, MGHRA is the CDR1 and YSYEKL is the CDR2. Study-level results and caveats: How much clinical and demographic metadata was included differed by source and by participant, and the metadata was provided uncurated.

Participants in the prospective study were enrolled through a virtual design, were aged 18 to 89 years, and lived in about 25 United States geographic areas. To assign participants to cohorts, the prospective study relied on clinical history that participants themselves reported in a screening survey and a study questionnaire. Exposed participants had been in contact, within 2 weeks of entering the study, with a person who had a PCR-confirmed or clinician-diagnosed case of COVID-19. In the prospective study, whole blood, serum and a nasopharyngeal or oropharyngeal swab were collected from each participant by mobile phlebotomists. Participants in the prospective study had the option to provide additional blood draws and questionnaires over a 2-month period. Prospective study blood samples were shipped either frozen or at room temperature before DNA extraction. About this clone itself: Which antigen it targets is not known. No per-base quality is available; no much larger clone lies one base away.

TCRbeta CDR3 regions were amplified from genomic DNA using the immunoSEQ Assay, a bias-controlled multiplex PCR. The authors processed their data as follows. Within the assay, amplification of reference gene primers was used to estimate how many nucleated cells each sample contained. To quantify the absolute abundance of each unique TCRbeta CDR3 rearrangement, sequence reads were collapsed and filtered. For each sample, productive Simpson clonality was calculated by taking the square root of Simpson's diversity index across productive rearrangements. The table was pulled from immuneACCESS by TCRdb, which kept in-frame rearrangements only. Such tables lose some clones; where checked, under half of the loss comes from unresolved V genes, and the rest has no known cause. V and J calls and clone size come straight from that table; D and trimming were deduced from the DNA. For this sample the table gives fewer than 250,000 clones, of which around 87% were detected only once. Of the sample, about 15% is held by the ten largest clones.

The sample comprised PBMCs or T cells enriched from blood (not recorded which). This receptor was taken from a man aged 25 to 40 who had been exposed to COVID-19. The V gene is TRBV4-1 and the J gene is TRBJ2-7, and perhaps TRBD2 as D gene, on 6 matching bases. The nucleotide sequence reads TGCGCCAGCAGCCAGACGGATAATGGACTACCGATCTACGAGCAGTACTTC. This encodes CASSQTDNGLPIYEQYF.